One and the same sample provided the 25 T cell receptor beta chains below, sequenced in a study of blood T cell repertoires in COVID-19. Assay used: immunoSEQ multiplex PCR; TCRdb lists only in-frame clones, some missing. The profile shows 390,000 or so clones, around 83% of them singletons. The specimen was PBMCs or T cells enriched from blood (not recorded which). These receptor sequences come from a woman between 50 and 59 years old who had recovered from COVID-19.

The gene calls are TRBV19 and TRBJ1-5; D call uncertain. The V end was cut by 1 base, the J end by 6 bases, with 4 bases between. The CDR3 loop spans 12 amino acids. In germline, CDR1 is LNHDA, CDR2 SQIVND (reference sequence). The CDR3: CASSIGLQPQHF. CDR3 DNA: TGTGCCAGTAGTATAGGGCTTCAGCCCCAGCATTTT.

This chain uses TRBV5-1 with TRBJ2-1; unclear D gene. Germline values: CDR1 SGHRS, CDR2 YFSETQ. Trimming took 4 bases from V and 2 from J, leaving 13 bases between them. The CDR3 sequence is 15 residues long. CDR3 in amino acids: CASSVSGGTYNEQFF. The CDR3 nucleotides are TGCGCCAGCAGCGTCTCTGGCGGCACCTACAATGAGCAGTTCTTC.

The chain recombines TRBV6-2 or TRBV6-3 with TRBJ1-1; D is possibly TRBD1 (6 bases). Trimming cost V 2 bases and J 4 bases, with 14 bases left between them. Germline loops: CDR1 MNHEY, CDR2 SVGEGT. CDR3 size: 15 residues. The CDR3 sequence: CASSYTTGWGTEAFF. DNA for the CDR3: TGTGCCAGCAGTTACACTACAGGGTGGGGCACTGAAGCTTTCTTT.

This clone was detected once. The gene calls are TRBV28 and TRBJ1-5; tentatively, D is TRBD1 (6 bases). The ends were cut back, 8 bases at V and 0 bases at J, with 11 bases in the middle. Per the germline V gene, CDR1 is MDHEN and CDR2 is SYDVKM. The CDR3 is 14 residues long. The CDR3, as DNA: TGTGCCAGCGACGCGGGGGCTAGCAATCAGCCCCAGCATTTT. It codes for CASDAGASNQPQHF.

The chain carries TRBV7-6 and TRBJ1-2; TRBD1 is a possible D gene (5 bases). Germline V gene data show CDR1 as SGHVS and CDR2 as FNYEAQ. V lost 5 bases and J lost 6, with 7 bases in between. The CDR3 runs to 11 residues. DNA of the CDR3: TGTGCCAGCAGCGGGGGGGATGGCTACACCTTC. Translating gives CASSGGDGYTF.

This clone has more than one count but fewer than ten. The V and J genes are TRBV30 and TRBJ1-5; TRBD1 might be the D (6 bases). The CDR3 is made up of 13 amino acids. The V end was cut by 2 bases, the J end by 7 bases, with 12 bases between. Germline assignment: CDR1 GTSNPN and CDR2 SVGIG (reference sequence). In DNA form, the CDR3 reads TGTGCCTGGAGTCCCCCAGGGGACCAGCCCCAGCATTTT. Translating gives CAWSPPGDQPQHF.

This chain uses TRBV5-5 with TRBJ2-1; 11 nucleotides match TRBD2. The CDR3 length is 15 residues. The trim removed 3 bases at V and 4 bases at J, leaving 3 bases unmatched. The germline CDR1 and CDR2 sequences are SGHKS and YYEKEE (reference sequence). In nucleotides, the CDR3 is TGTGCCAGCAGCTCGGGACTAGCGGATTACAATGAGCAGTTCTTC. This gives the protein CASSSGLADYNEQFF.

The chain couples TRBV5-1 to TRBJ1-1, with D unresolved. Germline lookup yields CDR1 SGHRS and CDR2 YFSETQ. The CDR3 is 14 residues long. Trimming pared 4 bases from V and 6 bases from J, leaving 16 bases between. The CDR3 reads CASSTRSDRAEAFF. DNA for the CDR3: TGCGCCAGCAGCACTCGATCCGATCGCGCTGAAGCTTTCTTT.

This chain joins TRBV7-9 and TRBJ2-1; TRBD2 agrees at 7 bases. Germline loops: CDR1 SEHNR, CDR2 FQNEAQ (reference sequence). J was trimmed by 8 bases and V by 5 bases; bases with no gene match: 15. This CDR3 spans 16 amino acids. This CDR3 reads CASSPEKSGASDEQFF. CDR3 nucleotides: TGTGCCAGCAGCCCAGAAAAAAGCGGGGCGAGCGATGAGCAGTTCTTC.

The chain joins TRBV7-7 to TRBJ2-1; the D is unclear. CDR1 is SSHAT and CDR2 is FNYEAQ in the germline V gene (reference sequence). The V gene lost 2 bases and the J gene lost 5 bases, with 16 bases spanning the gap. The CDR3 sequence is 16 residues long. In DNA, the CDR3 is TGTGCCAGCAGCTTACGTGGGCCGCCCTTAGACAATGAGCAGTTCTTC. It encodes CASSLRGPPLDNEQFF.

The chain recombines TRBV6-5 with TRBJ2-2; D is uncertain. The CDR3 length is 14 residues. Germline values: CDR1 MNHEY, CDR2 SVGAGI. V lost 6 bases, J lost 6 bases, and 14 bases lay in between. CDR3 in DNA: TGTGCCAGCAGACTACCGGAAAAGTCCGGGGAGCTGTTTTTT. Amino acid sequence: CASRLPEKSGELFF.

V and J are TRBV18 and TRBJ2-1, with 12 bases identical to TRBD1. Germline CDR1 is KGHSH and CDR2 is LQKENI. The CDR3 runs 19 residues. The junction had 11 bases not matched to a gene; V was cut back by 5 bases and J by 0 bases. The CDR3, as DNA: TGTGCCAGCTCAACCGGGACAGGGGGCGGGGGAGCCTCCTACAATGAGCAGTTCTTC. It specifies CASSTGTGGGGASYNEQFF.

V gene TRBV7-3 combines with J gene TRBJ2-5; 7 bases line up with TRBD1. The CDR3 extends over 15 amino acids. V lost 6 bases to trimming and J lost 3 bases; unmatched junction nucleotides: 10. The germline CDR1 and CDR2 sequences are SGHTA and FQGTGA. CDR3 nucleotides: TGTGCCAGCAGTTTGGACAGGTCGGGTAAAGAGACCCAGTACTTC. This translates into CASSLDRSGKETQYF.

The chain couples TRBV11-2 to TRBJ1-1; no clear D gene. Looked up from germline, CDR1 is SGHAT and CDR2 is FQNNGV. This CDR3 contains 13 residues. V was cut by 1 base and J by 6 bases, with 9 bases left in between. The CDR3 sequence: CASSLVMRAEAFF. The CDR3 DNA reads TGTGCCAGCAGCTTAGTAATGCGGGCTGAAGCTTTCTTT.

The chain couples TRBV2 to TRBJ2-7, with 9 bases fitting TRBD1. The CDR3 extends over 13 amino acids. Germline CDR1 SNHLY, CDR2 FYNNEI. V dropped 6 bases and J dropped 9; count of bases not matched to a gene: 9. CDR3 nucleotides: TGTGCCAGCAGGGGACAGGGAATGGAGTGGCAGTACTTC. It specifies CASRGQGMEWQYF.

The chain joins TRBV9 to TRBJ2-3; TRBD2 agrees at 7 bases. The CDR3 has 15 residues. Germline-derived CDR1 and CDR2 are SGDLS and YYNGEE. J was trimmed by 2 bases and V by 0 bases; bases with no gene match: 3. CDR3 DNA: TGTGCCAGCAGCGTAGGACTAGCACTCACAGATACGCAGTATTTT. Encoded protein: CASSVGLALTDTQYF.

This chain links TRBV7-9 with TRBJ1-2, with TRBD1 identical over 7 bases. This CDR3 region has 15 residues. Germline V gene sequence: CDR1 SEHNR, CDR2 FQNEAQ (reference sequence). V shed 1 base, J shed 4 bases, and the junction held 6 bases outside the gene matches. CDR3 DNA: TGTGCCAGCAGCTTAGGGCAGGGGGTCATCTATGGCTACACCTTC. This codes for CASSLGQGVIYGYTF.

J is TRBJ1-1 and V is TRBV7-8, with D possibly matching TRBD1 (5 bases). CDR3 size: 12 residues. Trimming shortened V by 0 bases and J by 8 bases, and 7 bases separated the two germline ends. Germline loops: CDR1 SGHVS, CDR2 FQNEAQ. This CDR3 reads CASSLARQEAFF. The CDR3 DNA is TGTGCCAGCAGCTTAGCGAGACAGGAAGCTTTCTTT. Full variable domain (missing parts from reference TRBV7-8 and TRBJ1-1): GAGVSQSPRYKVAKRGQDVALRCDPISGHVSLFWYQQALGQGPEFLTYFQNEAQLDKSGLPSDRFFAERPEGSVSTLKIQRTQQEDSAVYLCASSLARQEAFFGQGTRLTVV.

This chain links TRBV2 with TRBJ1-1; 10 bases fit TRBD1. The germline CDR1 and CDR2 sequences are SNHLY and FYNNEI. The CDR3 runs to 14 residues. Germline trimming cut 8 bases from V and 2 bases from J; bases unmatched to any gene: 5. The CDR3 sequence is CASGRDRGNTEAFF. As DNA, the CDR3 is TGTGCCAGCGGGCGGGACAGGGGAAACACTGAAGCTTTCTTT.

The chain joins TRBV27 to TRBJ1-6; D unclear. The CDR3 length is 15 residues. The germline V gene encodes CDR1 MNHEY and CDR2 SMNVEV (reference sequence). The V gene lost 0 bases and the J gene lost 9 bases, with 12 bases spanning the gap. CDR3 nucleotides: TGTGCCAGCAGTTTATCGCGGGCCTTGGGTTCACCCCTCCACTTT. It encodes CASSLSRALGSPLHF.

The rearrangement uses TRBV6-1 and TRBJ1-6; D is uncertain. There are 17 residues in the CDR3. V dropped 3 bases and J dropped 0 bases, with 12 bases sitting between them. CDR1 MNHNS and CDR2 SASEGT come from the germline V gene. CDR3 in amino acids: CASSEVGGGSYNSPLHF. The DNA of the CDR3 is TGTGCCAGCAGTGAGGTGGGAGGAGGCTCCTATAATTCACCCCTCCACTTT.

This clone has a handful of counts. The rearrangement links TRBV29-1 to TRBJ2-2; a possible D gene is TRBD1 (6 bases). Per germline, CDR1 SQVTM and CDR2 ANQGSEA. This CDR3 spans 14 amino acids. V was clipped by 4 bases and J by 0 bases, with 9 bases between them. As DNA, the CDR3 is TGCAGCGTTGGCAGGACAGCGAACACCGGGGAGCTGTTTTTT. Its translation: CSVGRTANTGELFF.

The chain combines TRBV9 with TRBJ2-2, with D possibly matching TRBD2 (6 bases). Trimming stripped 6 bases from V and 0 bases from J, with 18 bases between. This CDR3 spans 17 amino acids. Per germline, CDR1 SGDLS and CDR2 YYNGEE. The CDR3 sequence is CASNDALAETNTGELFF. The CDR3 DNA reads TGTGCCAGCAACGACGCCTTAGCGGAGACGAACACCGGGGAGCTGTTTTTT. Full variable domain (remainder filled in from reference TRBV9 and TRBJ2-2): DSGVTQTPKHLITATGQRVTLRCSPRSGDLSVYWYQQSLDQGLQFLIQYYNGEERAKGNILERFSAQQFPDLHSELNLSSLELGDSALYFCASNDALAETNTGELFFGEGSRLTVL.

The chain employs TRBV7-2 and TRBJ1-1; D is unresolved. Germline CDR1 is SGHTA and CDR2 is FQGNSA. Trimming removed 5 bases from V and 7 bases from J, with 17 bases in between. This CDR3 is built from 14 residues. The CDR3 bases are TGTGCCAGCAGCCCGCGAAACCACCATGGTGAAGCTTTCTTT. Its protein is CASSPRNHHGEAFF.

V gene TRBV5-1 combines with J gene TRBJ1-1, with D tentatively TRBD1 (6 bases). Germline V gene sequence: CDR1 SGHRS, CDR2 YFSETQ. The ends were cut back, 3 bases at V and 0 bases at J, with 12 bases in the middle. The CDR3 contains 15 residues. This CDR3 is CASSSDGGLNTEAFF. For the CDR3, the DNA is TGCGCCAGCAGCTCGGACGGGGGGCTGAACACTGAAGCTTTCTTT.